This T cell receptor (beta chain) emerged from a study of human T cells and chemical hapten exposure. Study-level background: TCR yields per sample varied mostly from small pooled library volume differences.

Study-wide findings and caveats: High-frequency TCRs, those above 1 in 1000, stayed the same after DPC sensitization.

Trimming at V came to 4 bases and at J to 4 bases, leaving 15 bases not matched to a gene. The CDR3 is 19 amino acids. Per the germline V gene, CDR1 is SGHRS and CDR2 is YFSETQ. Per the original data handling: A typical sample had roughly 96,000 TCRs, with about 23,224 to 690,600 overall. Each CDR3 protein gets one entry after TCRdb re-called the 5' RACE reads with MiXCR. TCRdb's processing, not the study's, gives the V and J calls here. The table includes about 110,000 distinct CDR3 sequences, approximately 19% detected once. Unfractionated whole blood was the source from which total RNA was extracted. This clonotype was found a few times. No antigen is known for it.

The clonotype originates from a human donor in good health. The chain couples TRBV5-1 to TRBJ2-5, with 14 nucleotides matching TRBD2. Here the CDR3 DNA reads TGCGCCAGCAGCCCCCTTCCGGGACTAGCGGGAGCGGCGATAGAGACCCAGTACTTC. It encodes CASSPLPGLAGAAIETQYF.